This T cell receptor beta chain was recovered during a study (dated by TCRdb to between 2014 and 2016). The study in broad terms: Whether tumor-infiltrating Tregs in breast cancer are recruited from blood Tregs or converted in situ from other CD4+ T cell subsets was tested. The paper's findings and limits, for the study overall: Rather than covering whole repertoires, validation in the larger cohort was restricted to a single TCR beta V-J rearrangement. Tumor memory CD4+ T cell TCR gene usage clustered with blood and lymph node memory CD4+ cells and lymph node naive CD4+ cells. Tumor-infiltrating Treg TCR alpha and beta sequences overlapped most with tumor naive CD4+ T cells, then with blood naive CD4+ T cells.

Germline trimming: 4 bases from V, 4 bases from J; junction bases outside gene matches: 5. As encoded in the germline V gene, CDR1 is SGHTA while CDR2 is FQGTGA. The CDR3 sequence holds 15 residues, the cysteine and phenylalanine included. This entry keeps only the CDR3 DNA: 45 bases, framed from base 1. Details on this clonotype: The antigen this receptor binds is unknown. The sample holds no much larger clone one base away, and base qualities are not on file.

Full-length TCR variable regions were amplified by 5' RACE PCR with constant-region reverse primers, followed by semi-nested PCR with Nested Universal Primer A. The ReliaPrep RNA Cell Miniprep System was used to extract total RNA, which was then reverse transcribed into 5'RACE-ready cDNA with the SMARTer RACE 5'/3' Kit. Multiplex adaptors were used to barcode full-length TCR alpha and beta libraries, and the barcoded libraries were sequenced on an Illumina MiSeq. The study's own analysis went as follows. Sequencing data were pooled across the five patients for each of nine subset-tissue groups and compared by unsupervised clustering of TCR gene usage. The Morisita-Horn index, with shared sequences weighted by their contribution to each repertoire, was used to calculate repertoire similarity. TCRdb applied fastp at Q25 and MiXCR to the public reads, then kept only in-frame beta chains. Under each unique CDR3 protein, matching rows form one entry showing the most common genes and DNA. The V and J calls and clone size are TCRdb's, not the authors'. Across this sample there are thousands of distinct CDR3 sequences, with roughly 73% seen only once. Just over 4.5% of the sample goes to the ten largest clones.

Cells that were CD4+CD25+CD127-/low were the ones isolated as Tregs. Tregs, naive and memory CD4+ T cells from tumor, blood and ipsilateral draining lymph nodes of a handful of breast cancer patients underwent full-length TCR alpha and beta sequencing. Tumor tissue and lymph nodes obtained from ipsilateral axillary dissection were perfused with PBS, minced and then digested with collagenase I and hyaluronidase. Sorted cell populations were confirmed by FACS to exceed 90% purity. The sequence came from a female donor with breast cancer. Here the chain combines TRBV7-3 and TRBJ2-3, with 10 bases matching TRBD2. The sequenced sample was tumor-infiltrating Tregs sorted from the breast tumor. The CDR3 region: CASSYSAGGADTQYF. Read as DNA, the sequence is TGTGCCAGCAGCTATTCAGCGGGAGGGGCAGATACGCAGTATTTT. The CDR3 plus the reference TRBV7-3 and TRBJ2-3 genes for the other parts give the full variable domain: GAGVSQTPSNKVTEKGKYVELRCDPISGHTALYWYRQSLGQGPEFLIYFQGTGAADDSGLPNDRFFAVRPEGSVSTLKIQRTERGDSAVYLCASSYSAGGADTQYFGPGTRLTVL.